This T cell receptor (beta chain) was identified in a study of blood T cell repertoires in COVID-19. Trimming left V 7 bases short and J 1 base short, with 10 bases between. Germline V gene data show CDR1 as SEHNR and CDR2 as FQNEAQ (reference sequence). This CDR3 has 13 amino acids. There are a few counts of this clone. Only in-frame clones appear in the TCRdb table, and some are missing; sequencing was by immunoSEQ multiplex PCR. The table includes approximately 190,000 clones, more than 85% detected once. The sequence was obtained from a woman aged 40 to 50 in a cohort exposed to, infected with or recovered from COVID-19 (not recorded which). Specimen: PBMCs or T cells enriched from blood (not recorded which). J is TRBJ1-1 and V is TRBV7-9; D possibly corresponds to TRBD1 (5 bases). CDR3 sequence: CASKGQPNTEAFF. The CDR3 nucleotides are TGTGCCAGCAAGGGGCAGCCGAACACTGAAGCTTTCTTT.